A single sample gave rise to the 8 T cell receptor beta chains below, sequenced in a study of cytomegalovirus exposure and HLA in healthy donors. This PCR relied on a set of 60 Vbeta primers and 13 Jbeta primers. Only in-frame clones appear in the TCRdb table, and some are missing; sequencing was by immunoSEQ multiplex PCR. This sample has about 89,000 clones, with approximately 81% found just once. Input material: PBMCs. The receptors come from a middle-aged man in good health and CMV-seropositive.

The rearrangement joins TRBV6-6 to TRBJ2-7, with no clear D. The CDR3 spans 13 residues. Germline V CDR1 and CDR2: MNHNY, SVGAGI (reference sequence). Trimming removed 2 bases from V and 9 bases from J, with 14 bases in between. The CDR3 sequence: CASSYKDIGWQYF. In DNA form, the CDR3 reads TGTGCCAGCAGTTACAAAGACATCGGTTGGCAGTACTTC.

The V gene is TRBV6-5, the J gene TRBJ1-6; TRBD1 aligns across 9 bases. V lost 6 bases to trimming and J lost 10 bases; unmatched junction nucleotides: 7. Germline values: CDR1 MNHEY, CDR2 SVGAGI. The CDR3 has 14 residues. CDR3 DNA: TGTGCCAGCAGATTTGGACAGGGGAAATCACCCCTCCACTTT. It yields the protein CASRFGQGKSPLHF.

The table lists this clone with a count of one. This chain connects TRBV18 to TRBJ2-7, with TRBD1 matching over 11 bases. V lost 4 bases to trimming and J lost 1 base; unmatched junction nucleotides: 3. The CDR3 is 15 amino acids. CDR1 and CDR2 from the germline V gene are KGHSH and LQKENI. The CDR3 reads CASSLGTGGSYEQYF. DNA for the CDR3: TGTGCCAGCTCACTCGGGACAGGGGGATCCTACGAGCAGTACTTC.

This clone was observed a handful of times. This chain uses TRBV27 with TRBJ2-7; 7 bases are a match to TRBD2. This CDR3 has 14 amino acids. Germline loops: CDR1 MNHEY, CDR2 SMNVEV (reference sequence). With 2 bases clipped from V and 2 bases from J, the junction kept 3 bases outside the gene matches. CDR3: CASSLGGGTYEQYF. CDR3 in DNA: TGTGCCAGCAGTTTAGGGGGGGGAACCTACGAGCAGTACTTC.

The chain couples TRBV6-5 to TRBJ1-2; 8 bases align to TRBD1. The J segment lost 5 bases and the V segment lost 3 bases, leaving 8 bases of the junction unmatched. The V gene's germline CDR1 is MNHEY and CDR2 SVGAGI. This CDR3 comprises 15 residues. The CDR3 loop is CASSYSGTGSYGYTF. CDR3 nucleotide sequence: TGTGCCAGCAGTTATTCCGGGACAGGTTCTTATGGCTACACCTTC.

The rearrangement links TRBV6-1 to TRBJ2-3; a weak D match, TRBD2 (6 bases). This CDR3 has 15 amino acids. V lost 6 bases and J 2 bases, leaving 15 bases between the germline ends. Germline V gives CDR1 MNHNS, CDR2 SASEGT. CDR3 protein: CASRSVSGNTDTQYF. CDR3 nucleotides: TGTGCCAGCAGGAGTGTTAGCGGAAACACAGATACGCAGTATTTT.

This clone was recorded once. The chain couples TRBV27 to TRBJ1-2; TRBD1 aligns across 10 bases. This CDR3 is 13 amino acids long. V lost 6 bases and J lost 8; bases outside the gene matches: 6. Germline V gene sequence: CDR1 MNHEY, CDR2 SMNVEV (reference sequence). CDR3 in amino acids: CASRPTGGSGYTF. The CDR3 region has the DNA TGTGCCAGCAGGCCGACAGGGGGCTCGGGCTACACCTTC.

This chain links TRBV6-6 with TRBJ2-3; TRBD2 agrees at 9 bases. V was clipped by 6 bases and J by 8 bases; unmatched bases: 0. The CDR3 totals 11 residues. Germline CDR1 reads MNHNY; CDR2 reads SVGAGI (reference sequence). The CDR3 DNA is TGTGCCAGCAGGACTAGCGGTACGCAGTATTTT. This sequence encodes CASRTSGTQYF.